One T cell receptor (beta chain) is described in this entry. The sample originates from a study of blood T cell repertoires in COVID-19. Background on the study: In each case, the material was cDNA or gDNA derived from T cells, B-cell-depleted T cells, or PBMCs.

The Seattle patients, enrolled during active infection, were followed longitudinally. Clones were sequenced by immunoSEQ multiplex PCR, and TCRdb holds only the in-frame ones, with some missing. This table has some 400,000 clones, 80% to 90% appearing once. V lost 4 bases and J 3 bases, leaving 15 bases between the germline ends. CDR3 length: 16 residues. Germline values: CDR1 SNHLY, CDR2 FYNNEI. The chain carries TRBV2 and TRBJ1-4; D possibly corresponds to TRBD1 (5 bases). The sequence came from a woman in her fifties or sixties with COVID-19, enrolled during active disease. Sample: peripheral blood. The CDR3 is CASSARGRVANEKLFF. The CDR3, as DNA: TGTGCCAGCAGTGCGCGGGGCAGGGTAGCTAATGAAAAACTGTTTTTT.